Shown below are 6 T cell receptor beta chains from a single sample sequenced in a study of cytomegalovirus exposure and HLA in healthy donors. PCR amplification relied on 60 Vbeta primers (plus 13 Jbeta primers). The data were produced by immunoSEQ multiplex PCR, yet TCRdb's version contains in-frame clones alone and is incomplete. The sample yields about 120,000 clones, about 74% seen once. Sequencing input: PBMCs. All receptors come from a middle-aged woman in good health and CMV-seropositive.

The genes are TRBV23-1 and TRBJ2-7; perhaps TRBD1 as D (5 bases). TRBV23-1 is labeled an ORF, and its function is uncertain. The CDR3 extends over 16 amino acids. V shed 2 bases and J shed 1 base, with 15 bases lying between them. The CDR3 protein is CASSQIGVYNSYEQYF. The CDR3 bases are TGCGCCAGCAGTCAAATAGGGGTATATAATTCCTACGAGCAGTACTTC.

The rearrangement uses TRBV19 and TRBJ2-3; TRBD2 is a possible D gene (6 bases). Germline V lookup: CDR1 LNHDA, CDR2 SQIVND (reference sequence). The length of the CDR3 is 14 residues. Between the trimmed V and J ends, which lost 6 bases and 0 bases, there was a span of 10 bases. CDR3 loop: CASRTSISTDTQYF. For the CDR3, the DNA is TGTGCCAGTAGAACTAGCATCAGCACAGATACGCAGTATTTT. The full variable domain, with the rest looked up from reference TRBV19 and TRBJ2-3, is DGGITQSPKYLFRKEGQNVTLSCEQNLNHDAMYWYRQDPGQGLRLIYYSQIVNDFQKGDIAEGYSVSREKKESFPLTVTSAQKNPTAFYLCASRTSISTDTQYFGPGTRLTVL.

This clone has more than one count but fewer than ten. The chain carries TRBV7-2 and TRBJ2-1; the match to TRBD1 covers 11 bases. The CDR3 runs to 17 residues. Germline assignment: CDR1 SGHTA and CDR2 FQGNSA. J gave up 2 bases and V 1 base, and 4 bases lay outside the gene matches. In DNA, the CDR3 is TGTGCCAGCAGCTTAGTTGTGGGACAGGGGGCCTACAATGAGCAGTTCTTC. Protein product: CASSLVVGQGAYNEQFF.

This chain uses TRBV7-6 with TRBJ2-7; TRBD2 matches 16 bases. V dropped 1 base and J dropped 6; count of bases not matched to a gene: 9. This CDR3 is built from 18 residues. From germline, CDR1 is SGHVS and CDR2 FNYEAQ. The CDR3 DNA reads TGTGCCAGCAGCTTAGGACCCGGGACTAGCGGGAGGGCCCGCGAGCAGTACTTC. Translated, it gives CASSLGPGTSGRAREQYF.

The count of this clone is one. The chain has TRBV29-1 and TRBJ2-1, with TRBD2 matching 12 bases. Germline V gives CDR1 SQVTM, CDR2 ANQGSEA. This CDR3 spans 14 amino acids. Trimming took 6 bases from V and 7 from J; bases not matched to a gene: 7. The CDR3 sequence is CSVVTSGRRNEQFF. The CDR3, as DNA: TGCAGCGTCGTGACTAGCGGGAGAAGAAATGAGCAGTTCTTC.

The chain links TRBV4-1 to TRBJ2-5, with no clear D. The CDR3 spans 14 residues. Germline CDR1 MGHRA, CDR2 YSYEKL. V dropped 1 base and J dropped 3 bases, with 9 bases sitting between them. Written as DNA, the CDR3 is TGCGCCAGCAGCCAAGTCCGCAGCGAAGAGACCCAGTACTTC. Translation: CASSQVRSEETQYF.